This record looks at one TCR beta chain sequence and its context. This sample stems from a study of blood T cell repertoires in COVID-19. Study-wide background: Whether acute or convalescent, the COVID-19 samples came from the United States, Italy and Spain. The analysed material was cDNA or gDNA that came from T cells, B-cell-depleted T cells, or PBMCs.

Trimming removed 4 bases at V and 1 base at J, with 18 bases between. CDR1 and CDR2 (germline): SGHRS, YFSETQ. CDR3 length: 16 amino acids. Repertoires were generated with immunoSEQ multiplex PCR, while TCRdb's copy carries only in-frame clones and drops some. This sample yields 90,000 or so clones, of which 89% are seen a single time; roughly 5.1% belongs to the top ten. Sequenced material: peripheral blood. The rearrangement joins TRBV5-1 to TRBJ2-7; D might be TRBD1 (6 bases). This sequence originates from a man in his sixties with COVID-19, enrolled during active disease. This CDR3 is CASSPGQQGPSYEQYF. The CDR3 nucleotides are TGCGCCAGCAGCCCGGGGCAACAGGGCCCATCCTACGAGCAGTACTTC.